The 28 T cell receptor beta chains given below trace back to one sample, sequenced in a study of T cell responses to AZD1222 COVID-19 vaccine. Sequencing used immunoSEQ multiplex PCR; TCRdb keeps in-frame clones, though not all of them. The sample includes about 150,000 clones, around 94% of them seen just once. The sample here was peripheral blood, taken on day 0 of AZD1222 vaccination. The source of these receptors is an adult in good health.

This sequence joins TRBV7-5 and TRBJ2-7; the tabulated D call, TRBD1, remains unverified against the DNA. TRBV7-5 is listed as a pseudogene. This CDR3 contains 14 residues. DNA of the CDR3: TGTGTCAGAATGAGGCAGGGGGCGAGCTACGAGCAGTACGTC. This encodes CVRMRQGASYEQYV.

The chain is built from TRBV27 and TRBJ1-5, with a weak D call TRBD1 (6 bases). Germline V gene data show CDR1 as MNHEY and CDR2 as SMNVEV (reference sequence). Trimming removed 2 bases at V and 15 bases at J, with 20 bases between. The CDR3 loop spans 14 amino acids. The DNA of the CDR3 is TGTGCCAGCAGTTTACGGGACAAGGGAATTTGGCCGCATTTT. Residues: CASSLRDKGIWPHF.

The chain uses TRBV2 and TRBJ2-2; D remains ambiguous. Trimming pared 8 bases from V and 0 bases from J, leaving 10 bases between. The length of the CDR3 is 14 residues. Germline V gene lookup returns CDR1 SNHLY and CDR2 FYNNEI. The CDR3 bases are TGTGCCAGCGGTAATACAGCGAACACCGGGGAGCTGTTTTTT. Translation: CASGNTANTGELFF.

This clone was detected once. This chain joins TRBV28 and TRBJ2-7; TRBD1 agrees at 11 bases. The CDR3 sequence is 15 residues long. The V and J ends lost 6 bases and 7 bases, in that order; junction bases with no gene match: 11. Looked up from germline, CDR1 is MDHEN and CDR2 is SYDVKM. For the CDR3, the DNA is TGTGCCAGCAGGGCCGGGACAGGGGGTACTGGAGAGCAGTACGTC. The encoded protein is CASRAGTGGTGEQYV.

The CDR3 DNA sequence: TGCGCCAGCAGCTCGGGTCGTGCGGGGTTGGGCGAACCCATATATTTT. This gives the protein CASSSGRAGLGEPIYF. This chain joins TRBV5-1 and TRBJ1-3; D remains unclear. Trimming removed 3 bases from V and 11 bases from J, with 24 bases in between. The CDR3 extends over 16 amino acids. The germline gives CDR1 SGHRS, CDR2 YFSETQ.

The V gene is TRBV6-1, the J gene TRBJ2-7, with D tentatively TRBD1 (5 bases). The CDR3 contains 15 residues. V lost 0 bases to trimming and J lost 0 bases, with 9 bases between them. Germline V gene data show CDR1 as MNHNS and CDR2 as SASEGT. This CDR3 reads CASSEAIDSSYEQYV. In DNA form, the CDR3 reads TGTGCCAGCAGTGAAGCAATAGACAGCTCCTACGAGCAGTACGTC.

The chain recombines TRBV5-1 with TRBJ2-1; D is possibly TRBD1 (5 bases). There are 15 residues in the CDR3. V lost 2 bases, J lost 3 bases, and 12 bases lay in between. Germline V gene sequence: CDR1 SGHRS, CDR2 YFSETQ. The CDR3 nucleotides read TGCGCCAGCAGCTTCAGGGTAAGAAGCTACAATGAGCAGTTCTTC. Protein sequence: CASSFRVRSYNEQFF.

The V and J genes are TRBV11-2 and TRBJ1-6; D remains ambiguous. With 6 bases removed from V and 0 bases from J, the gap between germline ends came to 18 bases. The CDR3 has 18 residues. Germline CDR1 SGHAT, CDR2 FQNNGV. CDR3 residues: CASSPLGPLSSYNSPLHF. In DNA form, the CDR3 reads TGTGCCAGCAGTCCCCTGGGCCCCCTCAGCTCCTATAATTCACCCCTCCACTTT.

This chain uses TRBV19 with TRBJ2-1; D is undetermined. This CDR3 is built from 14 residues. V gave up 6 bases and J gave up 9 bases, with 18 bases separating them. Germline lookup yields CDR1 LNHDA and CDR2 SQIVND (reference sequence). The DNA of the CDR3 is TGTGCCAGTAGAATATCTCGGCCAGCCAGTGAGCAGTTCTTC. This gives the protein CASRISRPASEQFF.

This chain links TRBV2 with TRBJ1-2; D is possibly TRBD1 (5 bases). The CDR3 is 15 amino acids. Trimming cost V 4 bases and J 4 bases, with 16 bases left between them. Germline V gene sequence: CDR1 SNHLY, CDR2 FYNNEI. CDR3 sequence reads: CASSVGRGRAYGYTF. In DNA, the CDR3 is TGTGCCAGCAGTGTCGGTAGGGGCAGAGCCTATGGCTACACCTTC.

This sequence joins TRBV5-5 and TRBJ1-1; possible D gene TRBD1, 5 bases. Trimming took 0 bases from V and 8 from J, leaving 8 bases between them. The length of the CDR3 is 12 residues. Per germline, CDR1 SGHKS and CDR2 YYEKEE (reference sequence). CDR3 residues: CASSLAPGEAFF. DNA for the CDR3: TGTGCCAGCAGCTTGGCCCCAGGGGAAGCTTTCTTT.

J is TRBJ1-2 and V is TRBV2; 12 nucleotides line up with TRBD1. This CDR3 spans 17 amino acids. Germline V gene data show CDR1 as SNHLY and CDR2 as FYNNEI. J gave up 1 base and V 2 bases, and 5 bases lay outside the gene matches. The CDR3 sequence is CASSERDRGRGNYGYTF. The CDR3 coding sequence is TGTGCCAGCAGTGAACGGGACAGGGGGCGCGGTAACTATGGCTACACCTTC. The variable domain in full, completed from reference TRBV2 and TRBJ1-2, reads EPEVTQTPSHQVTQMGQEVILRCVPISNHLYFYWYRQILGQKVEFLVSFYNNEISEKSEIFDDQFSVERPDGSNFTLKIRSTKLEDSAMYFCASSERDRGRGNYGYTFGSGTRLTVV.

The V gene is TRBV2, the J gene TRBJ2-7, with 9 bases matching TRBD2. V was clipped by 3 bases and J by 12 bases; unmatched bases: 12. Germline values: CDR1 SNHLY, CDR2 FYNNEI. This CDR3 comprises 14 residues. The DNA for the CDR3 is TGTGCCAGCAGTGAGCTCGGGACTAGCCAACCCTTGTACGTC. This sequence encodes CASSELGTSQPLYV.

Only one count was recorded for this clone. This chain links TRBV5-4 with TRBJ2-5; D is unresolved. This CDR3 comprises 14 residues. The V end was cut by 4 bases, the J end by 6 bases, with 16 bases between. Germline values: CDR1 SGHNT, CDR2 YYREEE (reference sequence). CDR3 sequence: CASSPVATKKTQYF. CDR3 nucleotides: TGTGCCAGCAGCCCTGTGGCTACCAAGAAGACCCAGTACTTC.

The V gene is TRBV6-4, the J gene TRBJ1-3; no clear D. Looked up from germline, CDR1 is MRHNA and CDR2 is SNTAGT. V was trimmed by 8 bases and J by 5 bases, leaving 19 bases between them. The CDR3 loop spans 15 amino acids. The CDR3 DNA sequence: TGTGCCAGCCCGAAATGGTATTCGTCAAGAAACACCATATATTTT. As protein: CASPKWYSSRNTIYF.

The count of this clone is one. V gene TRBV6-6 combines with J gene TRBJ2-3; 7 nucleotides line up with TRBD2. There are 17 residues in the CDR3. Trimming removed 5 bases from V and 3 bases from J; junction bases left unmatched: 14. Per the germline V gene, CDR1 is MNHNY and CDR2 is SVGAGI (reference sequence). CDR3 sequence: CASSPLGGSGYTDTQYF. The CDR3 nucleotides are TGTGCCAGCAGTCCCCTGGGTGGTAGCGGGTATACAGATACGCAGTATTTT.

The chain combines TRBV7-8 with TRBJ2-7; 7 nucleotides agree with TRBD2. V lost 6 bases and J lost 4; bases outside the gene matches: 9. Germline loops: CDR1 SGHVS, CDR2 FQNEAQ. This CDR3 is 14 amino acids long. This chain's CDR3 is CASSLTSYIYEQYV. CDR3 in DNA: TGTGCCAGCAGTCTGACTAGCTATATTTACGAGCAGTACGTC.

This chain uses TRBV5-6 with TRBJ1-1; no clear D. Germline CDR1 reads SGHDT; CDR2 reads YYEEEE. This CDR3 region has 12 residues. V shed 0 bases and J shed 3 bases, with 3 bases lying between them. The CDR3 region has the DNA TGTGCCAGCAGCTTGGAATACACTGAAGCTTTCTTT. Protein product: CASSLEYTEAFF.

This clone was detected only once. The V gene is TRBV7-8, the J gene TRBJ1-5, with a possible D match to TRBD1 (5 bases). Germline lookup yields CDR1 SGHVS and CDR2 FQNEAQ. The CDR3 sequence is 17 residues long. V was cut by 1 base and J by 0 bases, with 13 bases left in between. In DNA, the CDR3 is TGTGCCAGCAGCTTAGTAACGAGGGGTCGTAGCAATCAGCCCCAGCATTTT. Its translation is CASSLVTRGRSNQPQHF.

In DNA, the CDR3 is TGTGCCAGCAGCTTAAGCGCTAGCGGGGGCTCCTACGAGCAGTACGTC. Translating gives CASSLSASGGSYEQYV. This sequence joins TRBV7-9 and TRBJ2-7; 10 nucleotides line up with TRBD2. The length of the CDR3 is 16 residues. Germline CDR1 is SEHNR and CDR2 is FQNEAQ (reference sequence). The trim removed 2 bases at V and 0 bases at J, leaving 4 bases unmatched.

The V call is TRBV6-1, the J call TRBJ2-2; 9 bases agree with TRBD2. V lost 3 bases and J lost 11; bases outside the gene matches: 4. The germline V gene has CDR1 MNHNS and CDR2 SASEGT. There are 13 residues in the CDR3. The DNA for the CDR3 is TGTGCCAGCAGTGAGCGGGGGGGTCGCGAGCTGTTTTTT. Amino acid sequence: CASSERGGRELFF.

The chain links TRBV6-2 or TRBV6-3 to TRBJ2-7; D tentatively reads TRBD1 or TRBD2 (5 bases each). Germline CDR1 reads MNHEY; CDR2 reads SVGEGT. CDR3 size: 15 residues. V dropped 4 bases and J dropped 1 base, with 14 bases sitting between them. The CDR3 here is CASSSYGDGSYEQYV. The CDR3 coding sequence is TGTGCCAGCAGTTCTTACGGGGACGGATCCTACGAGCAGTACGTC.

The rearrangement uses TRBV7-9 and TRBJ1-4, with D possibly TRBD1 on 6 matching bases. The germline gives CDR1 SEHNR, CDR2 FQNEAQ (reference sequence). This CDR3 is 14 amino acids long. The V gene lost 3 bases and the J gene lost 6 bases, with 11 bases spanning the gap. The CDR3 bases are TGTGCCAGCAGCTTGAGAGGGGGTTATGAAAAACTGTTTTTT. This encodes CASSLRGGYEKLFF.

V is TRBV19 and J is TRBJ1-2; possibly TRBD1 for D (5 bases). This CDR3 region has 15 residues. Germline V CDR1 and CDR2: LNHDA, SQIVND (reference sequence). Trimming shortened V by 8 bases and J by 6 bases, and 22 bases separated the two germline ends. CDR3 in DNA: TGTGCCAGTCTATTATCAGGCGGGGGTTCGGATGGCTACACCTTC. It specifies CASLLSGGGSDGYTF.

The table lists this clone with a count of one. The CDR3 region is CASTGTVNTGELFF. CDR3 in DNA: TGTGCCAGTACCGGGACAGTGAACACCGGGGAGCTGTTTTTT. The gene calls are TRBV5-4 and TRBJ2-2; TRBD1 aligns across 7 bases. J lost 1 base, V lost 8 bases, and 5 bases had no gene match. The CDR3 runs to 14 residues. The V gene's germline CDR1 is SGHNT and CDR2 YYREEE (reference sequence).

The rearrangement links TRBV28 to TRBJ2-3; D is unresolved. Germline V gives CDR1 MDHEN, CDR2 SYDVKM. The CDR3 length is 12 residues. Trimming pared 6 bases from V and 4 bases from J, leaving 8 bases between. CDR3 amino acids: CASSPPADTQYF. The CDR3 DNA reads TGTGCCAGCAGCCCACCGGCAGATACGCAGTATTTT.

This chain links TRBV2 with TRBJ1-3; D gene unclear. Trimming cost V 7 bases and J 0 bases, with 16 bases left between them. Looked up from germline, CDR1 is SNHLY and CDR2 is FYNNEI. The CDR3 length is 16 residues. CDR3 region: CASMWRDYSSGNTIYF. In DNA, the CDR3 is TGTGCCAGCATGTGGAGAGACTACAGCTCTGGAAACACCATATATTTT.

The CDR3 bases are TGTGCCAGCAGTTTAAGCACCATCCCAGATACGCAGTATTTT. It encodes CASSLSTIPDTQYF. The rearrangement uses TRBV27 and TRBJ2-3; D gene ambiguous. Trimming stripped 2 bases from V and 4 bases from J, with 10 bases between. Looked up from germline, CDR1 is MNHEY and CDR2 is SMNVEV (reference sequence). This CDR3 has 14 residues.